This T cell receptor beta chain was identified in a study of human T cells and chemical hapten exposure. Study as a whole: Once 0.01% DPC had been applied to the upper back by patch test, readings were taken at 6 days. Whole-study results and caveats: Donors in the study had alopecia, meaning their immune response may differ from healthy people's. More PT1 expanded TCRs went with higher patch test scores. Once DPC sensitization occurred, TCRs above 1 in 1000 frequency showed no change.

TCRdb called the RACE reads again in MiXCR, with one record for every CDR3 protein. The table shows about 260,000 distinct CDR3 sequences, with 7.5% to 10% occurring only once. On this clonotype: Its antigen is unknown.

Time point in this sample: pre-sensitization, week 0. Treatment in this sample: therapeutic diphenylcyclopropenone sensitization with weekly scalp DPC. V gave up 3 bases and J gave up 4 bases, with 14 bases separating them. The CDR3 length is 16 residues. Germline assignment: CDR1 SGHRS and CDR2 YFSETQ. The sample was whole blood, taken in connection with sensitization to the hapten diphenylcyclopropenone (DPC). The chain is built from TRBV5-1 and TRBJ2-6, with D uncertain. The clonotype was recovered from a woman aged 40 to 49 with alopecia areata. Some clones in this sample may be carry-over from other donors' samples. The CDR3 loop is CASSSNVVPGANVLTF. The CDR3 nucleotides are TGCGCCAGCAGCTCGAATGTGGTCCCCGGGGCCAACGTCCTGACTTTC.